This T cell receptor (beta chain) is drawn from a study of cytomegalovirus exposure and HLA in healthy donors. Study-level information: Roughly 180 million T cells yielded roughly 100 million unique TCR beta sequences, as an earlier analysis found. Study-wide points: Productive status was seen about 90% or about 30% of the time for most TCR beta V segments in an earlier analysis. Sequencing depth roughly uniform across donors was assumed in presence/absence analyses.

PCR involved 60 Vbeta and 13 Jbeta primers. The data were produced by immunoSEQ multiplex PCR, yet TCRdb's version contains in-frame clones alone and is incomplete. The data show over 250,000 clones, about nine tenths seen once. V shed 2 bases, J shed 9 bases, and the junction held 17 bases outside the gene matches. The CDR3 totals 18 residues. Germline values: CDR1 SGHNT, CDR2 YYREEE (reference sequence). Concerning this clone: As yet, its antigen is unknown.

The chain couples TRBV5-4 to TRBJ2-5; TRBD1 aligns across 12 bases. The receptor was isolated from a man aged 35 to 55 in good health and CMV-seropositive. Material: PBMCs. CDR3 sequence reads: CASSFPGQGASHRVAQYF. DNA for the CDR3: TGTGCCAGCAGCTTCCCGGGACAGGGGGCGAGTCATCGGGTGGCCCAGTACTTC.